This TCR beta chain was documented in a study of tissue T cells after allogeneic stem cell transplantation. Study at large: All graft-versus-host disease patients had gastrointestinal involvement and received several lines of directed therapy.

This clone was seen only once. Germline CDR1 SGHNT, CDR2 YYREEE (reference sequence). V dropped 4 bases and J dropped 5; count of bases not matched to a gene: 6. This CDR3 has 16 residues. Measured with immunoSEQ multiplex PCR; TCRdb has only the in-frame clones, and not every one. The repertoire includes approximately 5,800 clones, 76% of them detected once, and around 5.5% sits in the top ten. The rearrangement joins TRBV5-4 to TRBJ2-2; 12 positions agree with TRBD2. The sample consisted of blood, taken before transplantation. The TCR comes from a man between 35 and 75 years old who later had graft-versus-host disease after an allogeneic stem cell transplant. This CDR3 is CASSGLAGRFTGELFF. Here the CDR3 DNA reads TGTGCCAGCAGCGGACTAGCGGGGAGATTTACCGGGGAGCTGTTTTTT.